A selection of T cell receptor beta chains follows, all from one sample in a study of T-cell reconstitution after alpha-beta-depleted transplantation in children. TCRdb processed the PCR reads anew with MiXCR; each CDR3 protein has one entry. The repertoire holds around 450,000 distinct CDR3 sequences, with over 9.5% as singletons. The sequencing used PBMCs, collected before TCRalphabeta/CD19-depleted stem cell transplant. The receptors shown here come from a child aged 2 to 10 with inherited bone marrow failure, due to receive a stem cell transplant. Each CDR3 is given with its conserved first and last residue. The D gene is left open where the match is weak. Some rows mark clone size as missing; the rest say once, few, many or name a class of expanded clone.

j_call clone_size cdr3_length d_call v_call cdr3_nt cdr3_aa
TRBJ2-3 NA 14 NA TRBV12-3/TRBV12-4 TGTGCCAGCAGTTTAGGCCACACCACAGATACGCAGTATTTT CASSLGHTTDTQYF
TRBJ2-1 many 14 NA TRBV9 TGTGCCAGCAGCGCGTGGGGGTCCTACAATGAGCAGTTCTTC CASSAWGSYNEQFF
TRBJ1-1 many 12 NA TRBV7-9 TGTGCCAGCAGTTGGGGAAACACTGAAGCTTTCTTT CASSWGNTEAFF
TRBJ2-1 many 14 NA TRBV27 TGTGCCAGCAGTTTAGATTCAGCCTACAATGAGCAGTTCTTC CASSLDSAYNEQFF
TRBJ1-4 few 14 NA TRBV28 TGTGCCAGCAGTTCCTCTAGGGGGAATGAAAAACTGTTTTTT CASSSSRGNEKLFF
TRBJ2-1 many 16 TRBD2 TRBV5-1 TGCGCCAGCAGCTTGGGGCTAGCGGTCTCCTACAATGAGCAGTTCTTC CASSLGLAVSYNEQFF
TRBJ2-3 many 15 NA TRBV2 TGTGCCAGCAGTGGCCTAGAATTCGGCACAGATACGCAGTATTTT CASSGLEFGTDTQYF
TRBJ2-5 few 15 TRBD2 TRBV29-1 TGCAGCGTTGTCCCTCGGACTAGAAGGGGAGAGACCCAGTACTTC CSVVPRTRRGETQYF
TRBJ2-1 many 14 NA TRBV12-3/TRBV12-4 TGTGCCGTAGAGCGGGGAGGGGGTAACAATGAGCAGTTCTTC CAVERGGGNNEQFF
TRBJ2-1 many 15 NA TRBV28 TGTGCCAGCAGTTTATTTAGTCGGGACGACAATGAGCAGTTCTTC CASSLFSRDDNEQFF
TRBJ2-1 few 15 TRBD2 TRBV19 TGTGCCAGTAGTCATGTAGCGGGAGGGCTACATGAGCAGTTCTTC CASSHVAGGLHEQFF
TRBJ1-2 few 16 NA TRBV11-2 TGTGCCAGCAGCTTGTCGGCGGGGGCGGAGGGCTATGGCTACACCTTC CASSLSAGAEGYGYTF
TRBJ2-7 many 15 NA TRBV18 TGTGCCAGCTCACCACCGTTCGGGGCAGACTACGAGCAGTACTTC CASSPPFGADYEQYF
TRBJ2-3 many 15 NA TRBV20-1 TGCAGTGCTAGTAATGAGTTGTCGGGCACAGATACGCAGTATTTT CSASNELSGTDTQYF
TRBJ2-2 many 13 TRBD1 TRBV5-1 TGCGCCAGCAGGACAGGGGGCTCCGGGGAGCTGTTTTTT CASRTGGSGELFF
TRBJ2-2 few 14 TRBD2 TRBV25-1 TGTGCCAGCAGGGGACTAGCGGGCACCGGGGAGCTGTTTTTT CASRGLAGTGELFF
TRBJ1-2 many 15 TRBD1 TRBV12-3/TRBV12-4 TGTGCCAGCAGTTTAGGACAGGGAGGACACTATGGCTACACCTTC CASSLGQGGHYGYTF
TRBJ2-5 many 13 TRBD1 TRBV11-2 TGTGCCAGCTCCCAGGGGGCGGGGGAGACCCAGTACTTC CASSQGAGETQYF
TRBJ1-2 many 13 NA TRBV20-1 TGCAGTGCTAGATACAGGGATCTCTATGGCTACACCTTC CSARYRDLYGYTF
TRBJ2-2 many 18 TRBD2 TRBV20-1 TGCAGTGCTAGAGATTTAGCGGGACCACGACCGGGGACCGGGGAGCTGTTTTTT CSARDLAGPRPGTGELFF